One and the same sample provided the 23 T cell receptor beta chains below, sequenced in a study of T-cell reconstitution after alpha-beta-depleted transplantation in children. Unique molecular identifiers were used to barcode this TCRbeta library. TCRdb recomputed calls from the PCR reads with MiXCR, one row per CDR3 protein. The table shows over 200,000 distinct CDR3 sequences, with roughly 8.3% occurring only once. Sequencing used PBMCs, mostly from graft donor cells, obtained 360 days after TCRalphabeta/CD19-depleted stem cell transplant. The receptors shown here come from a male patient between 2 and 15 years old who had a stem cell transplant for acute myeloid leukemia, so the T cells may come from the graft donor.

This clonotype was picked up a small number of times. This chain joins TRBV12-3 or TRBV12-4 and TRBJ1-1; 8 nucleotides line up with TRBD1. Trimming cost V 5 bases and J 6 bases; bases outside gene matches: 14. The CDR3 sequence is 16 residues long. The CDR3 sequence is CASSPILTGGRSEAFF. The CDR3, as DNA: TGTGCCAGCAGTCCCATCTTAACAGGGGGTAGGTCTGAAGCTTTCTTT.

The chain has TRBV5-1 and TRBJ2-3; 12 bases align to TRBD2. After removal of 3 bases from V and 4 bases from J, the junction contained 9 bases not matched to a gene. The V gene's germline CDR1 is SGHRS and CDR2 YFSETQ. The CDR3 covers 17 residues. CDR3: CASSSALTSGGSDTQYF. For the CDR3, the DNA is TGCGCCAGCAGCTCCGCCTTAACTAGCGGGGGGTCAGATACGCAGTATTTT.

V and J are TRBV12-3 or TRBV12-4 and TRBJ1-1; 12 nucleotides align to TRBD1. This CDR3 region has 18 residues. Trimming took 7 bases from V and 3 from J; bases not matched to a gene: 15. This CDR3 reads CASTEGVGDRGLDTEAFF. In DNA form, the CDR3 reads TGTGCCAGCACCGAGGGCGTGGGGGACAGGGGGCTGGACACTGAAGCTTTCTTT.

V usage is TRBV4-1 and J usage is TRBJ2-3; the D gene is possibly TRBD2 (6 bases). Germline V gene data show CDR1 as MGHRA and CDR2 as YSYEKL. The V gene lost 0 bases and the J gene lost 4 bases, with 14 bases spanning the gap. The CDR3 length is 16 residues. CDR3 bases: TGCGCCAGCAGCCAAGATTGGAGGGCCCGACCAGATACGCAGTATTTT. It codes for CASSQDWRARPDTQYF.

This clonotype has only a few counts. This chain connects TRBV12-3 or TRBV12-4 to TRBJ2-1; the D is unclear. The V gene lost 1 base and the J gene lost 7 bases, with 14 bases spanning the gap. The CDR3 length is 15 residues. In nucleotides, the CDR3 is TGTGCCAGCAGTTTAGGACCCGGGTTCACAAATGAGCAGTTCTTC. It yields the protein CASSLGPGFTNEQFF.

This clonotype was seen only a few times. The genes are TRBV12-3 or TRBV12-4 and TRBJ2-3, with D hard to call. The CDR3 length is 13 residues. Trimming took off 7 bases at V and 2 bases at J, with 10 bases between the two ends. CDR3 sequence (DNA): TGTGCCAGCAATGTAGCCCCCACAGATACGCAGTATTTT. Its translation is CASNVAPTDTQYF.

This clonotype appeared a few times. The rearrangement joins TRBV5-1 to TRBJ2-5; maybe TRBD1 (6 bases). The germline V gene has CDR1 SGHRS and CDR2 YFSETQ. Trimming pared 1 base from V and 2 bases from J, leaving 12 bases between. The CDR3 runs 15 residues. The CDR3 DNA reads as TGCGCCAGCAGCTTGTTATGGGACAATCAAGAGACCCAGTACTTC. Its translation: CASSLLWDNQETQYF. Using reference TRBV5-1 and TRBJ2-5 for the parts outside the CDR3, the full variable domain is KAGVTQTPRYLIKTRGQQVTLSCSPISGHRSVSWYQQTPGQGLQFLFEYFSETQRNKGNFPGRFSGRQFSNSRSEMNVSTLELGDSALYLCASSLLWDNQETQYFGPGTRLLVL.

The chain links TRBV12-3 or TRBV12-4 to TRBJ1-5; D gene ambiguous. The CDR3 consists of 13 residues. V shed 8 bases and J shed 7 bases, with 15 bases lying between them. Written as DNA, the CDR3 is TGTGCCAGCGGCCGGGAGGTAATACAGCCCCAGCATTTT. It codes for CASGREVIQPQHF.

Many counts were recorded for this clonotype. The chain uses TRBV20-1 and TRBJ2-5; no definite D call. Trimming took off 4 bases at V and 0 bases at J, with 9 bases between the two ends. The germline gives CDR1 DFQATT, CDR2 SNEGSKA (reference sequence). There are 13 residues in the CDR3. The CDR3 loop is CSATWGHQETQYF. For the CDR3, the DNA is TGCAGTGCTACGTGGGGTCACCAAGAGACCCAGTACTTC.

J is TRBJ2-7 and V is TRBV5-6; D is ambiguous. V lost 0 bases to trimming and J lost 9 bases, with 22 bases between them. The CDR3 is 16 residues long. Per germline, CDR1 SGHDT and CDR2 YYEEEE. The CDR3 here is CASSLGAGAPFYRQYF. In nucleotides, the CDR3 is TGTGCCAGCAGCTTGGGGGCCGGAGCCCCCTTCTACCGGCAGTACTTC.

As concerns this clonotype: Since a much larger clone is just one base distant, this may be a read error. The chain employs TRBV29-1 and TRBJ2-1, with D perhaps TRBD2 (6 bases). Per the germline V gene, CDR1 is SQVTM and CDR2 is ANQGSEA. There are 15 residues in the CDR3. Trimming removed 4 bases from V and 0 bases from J, with 13 bases in between. The CDR3 region has the DNA TGCAGCGTTGCGGGCGGGATCTTCTCCTACAATGAGCAGTTCTTC. Encoded protein: CSVAGGIFSYNEQFF.

This clonotype was observed a handful of times. The chain combines TRBV5-1 with TRBJ2-1; the match to TRBD1 covers 8 bases. This CDR3 spans 15 amino acids. The V and J ends lost 2 bases and 6 bases, in that order; junction bases with no gene match: 7. Per germline, CDR1 SGHRS and CDR2 YFSETQ. The CDR3 DNA reads TGCGCCAGCAGCTTCCCGGACAGGGCATTCAATGAGCAGTTCTTC. Translated: CASSFPDRAFNEQFF. Looking up the rest from reference TRBV5-1 and TRBJ2-1 gives the full variable domain: KAGVTQTPRYLIKTRGQQVTLSCSPISGHRSVSWYQQTPGQGLQFLFEYFSETQRNKGNFPGRFSGRQFSNSRSEMNVSTLELGDSALYLCASSFPDRAFNEQFFGPGTRLTVL.

This chain connects TRBV5-1 to TRBJ2-7; D is unclear. CDR1 and CDR2 (germline): SGHRS, YFSETQ. With 2 bases removed from V and 5 bases from J, the gap between germline ends came to 14 bases. The CDR3 contains 14 residues. CDR3 in amino acids: CASSFRASTHEQYF. The CDR3 DNA follows: TGCGCCAGCAGCTTCCGGGCCTCTACCCACGAGCAGTACTTC.

The J gene is TRBJ2-1, the V gene TRBV11-3, with D unclear. Germline CDR1 reads SGHNT; CDR2 reads YENEEA. Trimming took 1 base from V and 6 from J, leaving 10 bases between them. The CDR3 totals 14 residues. CDR3 in DNA: TGTGCCAGCAGCTTAGCCTCGACCTTCAATGAGCAGTTCTTC. Protein: CASSLASTFNEQFF.

The chain combines TRBV12-3 or TRBV12-4 with TRBJ2-5, with D possibly TRBD2 on 5 matching bases. This CDR3 is built from 14 residues. Between the trimmed V and J ends, which lost 5 bases and 8 bases, there was a span of 18 bases. CDR3 nucleotide sequence: TGTGCCAGCAGTCACTCCGGGAATGAGAGAACCCAGTACTTC. Its protein is CASSHSGNERTQYF.

This clonotype was picked up many times. The chain links TRBV7-9 to TRBJ2-7, with 7 positions matching TRBD2. This CDR3 comprises 12 residues. Germline assignment: CDR1 SEHNR and CDR2 FQNEAQ (reference sequence). Trimming removed 2 bases from V and 7 bases from J; junction bases left unmatched: 2. This CDR3 is CASSLWGGEQYF. The CDR3 DNA reads as TGTGCCAGCAGCTTATGGGGGGGAGAGCAGTACTTC.

The chain links TRBV5-1 to TRBJ2-1, with 13 bases lining up with TRBD2. Trimming removed 2 bases from V and 4 bases from J; junction bases left unmatched: 12. Germline V gives CDR1 SGHRS, CDR2 YFSETQ. The CDR3 runs 19 residues. The CDR3 is CASSFPQLAGGPRYNEQFF. Here the CDR3 DNA reads TGCGCCAGCAGCTTCCCCCAACTAGCGGGAGGGCCTAGATACAATGAGCAGTTCTTC.

This clonotype was recorded many times. CDR3 region: CASAKREGAKNIQYF. CDR3 in DNA: TGCGCCAGCGCCAAGCGGGAGGGAGCCAAAAACATTCAGTACTTC. The rearrangement links TRBV5-1 to TRBJ2-4; 10 bases map to TRBD2. J was trimmed by 0 bases and V by 7 bases; bases with no gene match: 4. Germline V gene data show CDR1 as SGHRS and CDR2 as YFSETQ. The CDR3 sequence is 15 residues long.

The chain couples TRBV12-3 or TRBV12-4 to TRBJ2-1; 10 bases match TRBD2. The J segment lost 14 bases and the V segment lost 3 bases, leaving 7 bases of the junction unmatched. This CDR3 has 13 amino acids. In nucleotides, the CDR3 is TGTGCCAGCAGTTTCGGGCTAGCGGGAGACGAGTTCTTC. Translated, it gives CASSFGLAGDEFF.

This clonotype was recorded many times. The rearrangement joins TRBV28 to TRBJ2-5; TRBD1 matches at 9 bases. Germline CDR1 is MDHEN and CDR2 is SYDVKM. The J segment lost 1 base and the V segment lost 7 bases, leaving 4 bases of the junction unmatched. CDR3 length equals 14 residues. CDR3 sequence reads: CASNVQGAQETQYF. CDR3 DNA sequence: TGTGCCAGCAATGTACAGGGGGCCCAAGAGACCCAGTACTTC. Drawing the rest from reference TRBV28 and TRBJ2-5, the complete variable domain is DVKVTQSSRYLVKRTGEKVFLECVQDMDHENMFWYRQDPGLGLRLIYFSYDVKMKEKGDIPEGYSVSREKKERFSLILESASTNQTSMYLCASNVQGAQETQYFGPGTRLLVL.

This clonotype came up a few times. The junction departs from germline at one end; a sequencing error may be responsible. The rearrangement uses TRBV7-7 and TRBJ2-5; D remains unclear. CDR3 size: 13 residues. Per germline, CDR1 SSHAT and CDR2 FNYEAQ (reference sequence). CDR3 region: CASSFRHQETQYF. In DNA, the CDR3 is TGTGCTAGCAGCTTCAGGCATCAAGAGACCCAGTACTTC.

This clonotype was seen ten or more times. The chain is built from TRBV10-3 and TRBJ2-3; 12 positions agree with TRBD2. The V segment lost 6 bases and the J segment 11 bases; nucleotides outside the gene matches: 12. The CDR3 runs to 15 residues. Germline lookup yields CDR1 ENHRY and CDR2 SYGVKD. CDR3 region: CAISQLAGGEDGQYF. CDR3 nucleotide sequence: TGTGCCATCAGCCAACTAGCGGGGGGCGAGGATGGGCAGTATTTT.

This clonotype was counted ten times or more. The chain is built from TRBV5-1 and TRBJ2-1; 14 bases are shared with TRBD2. Germline assignment: CDR1 SGHRS and CDR2 YFSETQ. The CDR3 is 17 residues long. Trimming took 3 bases from V and 5 from J; bases not matched to a gene: 7. The CDR3 here is CASSSRTSGGPNNEQFF. The CDR3 DNA reads as TGCGCCAGCAGCTCTAGGACTAGCGGGGGGCCTAACAATGAGCAGTTCTTC. Drawing the rest from reference TRBV5-1 and TRBJ2-1, the complete variable domain is KAGVTQTPRYLIKTRGQQVTLSCSPISGHRSVSWYQQTPGQGLQFLFEYFSETQRNKGNFPGRFSGRQFSNSRSEMNVSTLELGDSALYLCASSSRTSGGPNNEQFFGPGTRLTVL.